Below, 2 T cell receptor beta chains from the same sample are listed, as sequenced in a study of blood T cell repertoires in COVID-19. The protocol was immunoSEQ multiplex PCR, while the TCRdb copy is restricted to in-frame clones and leaves out a portion. The repertoire holds roughly 430,000 clones, with 88% as singletons. The specimen was PBMCs or T cells enriched from blood (not recorded which). All receptors derive from a woman aged 40 to 49 with acute COVID-19.

The rearrangement links TRBV29-1 to TRBJ1-1; 7 bases map to TRBD1. This CDR3 is built from 15 residues. The V gene's germline CDR1 is SQVTM and CDR2 ANQGSEA. With 8 bases clipped from V and 4 bases from J, the junction kept 16 bases outside the gene matches. CDR3 nucleotides: TGCAGCTTTGCCCTGAGACAGGGTGGGCGCACTGAAGCTTTCTTT. This codes for CSFALRQGGRTEAFF.

The chain recombines TRBV7-7 with TRBJ2-3; TRBD2 agrees at 11 bases. Germline CDR1 is SSHAT and CDR2 is FNYEAQ (reference sequence). Losses at the gene ends were 1 base for V and 5 bases for J; bases not matched to a gene: 8. The CDR3 is made up of 17 amino acids. CDR3 sequence reads: CASSLGIAGGPGDTQYF. As DNA, the CDR3 is TGTGCCAGCAGCTTAGGGATAGCGGGGGGGCCCGGAGATACGCAGTATTTT.